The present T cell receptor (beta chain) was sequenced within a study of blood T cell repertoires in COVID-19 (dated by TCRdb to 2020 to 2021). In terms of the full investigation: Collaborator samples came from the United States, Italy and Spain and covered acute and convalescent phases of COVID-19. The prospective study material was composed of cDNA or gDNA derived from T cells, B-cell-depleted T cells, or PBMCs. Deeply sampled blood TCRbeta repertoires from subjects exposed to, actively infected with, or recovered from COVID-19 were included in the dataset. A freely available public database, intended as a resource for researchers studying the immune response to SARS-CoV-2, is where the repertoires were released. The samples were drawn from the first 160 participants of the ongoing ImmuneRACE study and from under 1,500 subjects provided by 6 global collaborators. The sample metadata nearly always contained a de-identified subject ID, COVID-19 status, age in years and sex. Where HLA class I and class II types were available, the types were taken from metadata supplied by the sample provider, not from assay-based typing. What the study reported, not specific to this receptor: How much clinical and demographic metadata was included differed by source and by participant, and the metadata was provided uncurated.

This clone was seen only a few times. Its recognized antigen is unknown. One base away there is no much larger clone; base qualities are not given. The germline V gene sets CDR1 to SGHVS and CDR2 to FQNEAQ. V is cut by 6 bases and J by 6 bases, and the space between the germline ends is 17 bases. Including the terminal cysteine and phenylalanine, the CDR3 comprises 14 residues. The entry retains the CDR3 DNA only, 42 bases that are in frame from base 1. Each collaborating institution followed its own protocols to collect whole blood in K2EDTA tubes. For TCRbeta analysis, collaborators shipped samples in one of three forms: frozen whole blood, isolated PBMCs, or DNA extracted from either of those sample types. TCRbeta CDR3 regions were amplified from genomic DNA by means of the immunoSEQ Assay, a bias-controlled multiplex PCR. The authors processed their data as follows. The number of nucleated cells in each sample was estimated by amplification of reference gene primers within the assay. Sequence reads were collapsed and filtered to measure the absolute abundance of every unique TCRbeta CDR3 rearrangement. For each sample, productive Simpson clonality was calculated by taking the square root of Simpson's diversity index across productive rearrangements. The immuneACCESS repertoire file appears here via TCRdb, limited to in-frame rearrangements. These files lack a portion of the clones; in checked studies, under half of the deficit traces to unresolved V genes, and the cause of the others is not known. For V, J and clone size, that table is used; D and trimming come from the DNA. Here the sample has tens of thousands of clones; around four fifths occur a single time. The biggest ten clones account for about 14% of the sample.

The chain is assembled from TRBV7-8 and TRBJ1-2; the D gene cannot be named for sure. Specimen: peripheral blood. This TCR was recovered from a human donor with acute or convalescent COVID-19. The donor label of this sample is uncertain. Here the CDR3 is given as CASSRTGSWDGYTF. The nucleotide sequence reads TGTGCCAGCAGTCGCACCGGGTCCTGGGATGGCTACACCTTC. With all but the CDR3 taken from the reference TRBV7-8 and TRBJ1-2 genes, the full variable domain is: GAGVSQSPRYKVAKRGQDVALRCDPISGHVSLFWYQQALGQGPEFLTYFQNEAQLDKSGLPSDRFFAERPEGSVSTLKIQRTQQEDSAVYLCASSRTGSWDGYTFGSGTRLTVV.